This T cell receptor beta chain was recovered during a study of CD8+ T cells in alopecia areata. The overall study: The protocol delivered tofacitinib for 6 to 18 months, then withdrew it for 6 months. The authors scored treated patients' severity by affected scalp percentage.

It was cDNA, reverse transcribed from extracted RNA, that served as the sequencing template. The table came from immunoSEQ multiplex PCR; TCRdb's copy has only in-frame clones and leaves some out. The data show more than 95,000 clones, with approximately 60% seen just once and 5.7% held by the top ten. Documented treatment: oral pan-JAK inhibitor, 5-10 mg twice daily. Peripheral blood samples and lesional scalp punch biopsies were obtained from alopecia areata patients. The CDR3 consists of 14 residues. Trimming removed 0 bases from V and 7 bases from J, with 10 bases in between. Germline V lookup: CDR1 SGDLS, CDR2 YYNGEE.

This sequence was found in a human donor with alopecia areata. This specimen was CD4+ T cells sorted from blood, taken at week 4, from a patient treated with tofacitinib. The chain links TRBV9 to TRBJ2-2; a possible D gene is TRBD2 (5 bases). The DNA for the CDR3 is TGTGCCAGCAGCGTAGAGGCCGGAGGCGGGGAGCTGTTTTTT. Protein sequence: CASSVEAGGGELFF.